This TCR beta chain was sequenced during a study of blood T cell repertoires in COVID-19. The CDR3 runs to 16 residues. Germline CDR1 SGDLS, CDR2 YYNGEE. The V gene end was trimmed by 4 bases and the J gene end by 0 bases; junction bases not matched to a gene: 5. This table comes from immunoSEQ multiplex PCR, and its TCRdb copy is limited to in-frame clones, with some not included. The profile shows 150,000 to 200,000 clones, about 88% of them singletons. The V and J genes are TRBV9 and TRBJ1-3, with TRBD1 identical over 9 bases. The source material was peripheral blood. The sequence came from a man between 60 and 70 years old with acute or convalescent COVID-19. As DNA, the CDR3 is TGTGCCAGCAGCCCGGGACAGGGCAACTCTGGAAACACCATATATTTT. Encoded protein: CASSPGQGNSGNTIYF.